These 21 T cell receptor beta chains share one sample of origin, sequenced in a study of blood T cells in healthy people across ages. The use of a sample-barcoded 5' primer and a J-beta primer mix characterized a second PCR of roughly 7 to 11 cycles. TCRdb recomputed calls from the 5' RACE reads with MiXCR, one row per CDR3 protein. The sample has 600,000 to 900,000 distinct CDR3 sequences; around 24% are singletons. Another study also made use of these data, one on T cells of mothers and their children.

Sequences were obtained from blood. All receptors derive from a boy younger than 18 in good health.

This clonotype has just a few counts. The CDR3 is CASSPTSGGWADTQYF. The CDR3 coding sequence is TGTGCCAGCAGCCCCACTAGCGGGGGGTGGGCAGATACGCAGTATTTT. The rearrangement joins TRBV9 to TRBJ2-3; 12 bases match TRBD2. Germline V gene data show CDR1 as SGDLS and CDR2 as YYNGEE. The CDR3 sequence is 16 residues long. After removal of 4 bases from V and 4 bases from J, the junction contained 7 bases not matched to a gene.

The chain links TRBV10-2 to TRBJ2-5; the D gene is possibly TRBD1 (5 bases). TRBJ2-7 matches the DNA end more closely, so the J call is doubtful. Germline CDR1 and CDR2: WSHSY and SAAADI. The CDR3 consists of 17 residues. The DNA for the CDR3 is TGCGCCAGCAGTGAGGGTGGGTGGGGAACAGGCGCCTACGAGCAGTACTTC. It codes for CASSEGGWGTGAYEQYF.

The chain uses TRBV29-1 and TRBJ2-5; D is perhaps TRBD1 (5 bases). This CDR3 comprises 13 residues. CDR1 and CDR2 from the germline V gene are SQVTM and ANQGSEA. V was trimmed by 4 bases and J by 2 bases, leaving 11 bases between them. In DNA, the CDR3 is TGCAGCGTTGGGGGAAGGACACAAGAGACCCAGTACTTC. Translation: CSVGGRTQETQYF.

The sample holds a few counts of this clonotype. The chain recombines TRBV20-1 with TRBJ2-7, with TRBD1 as a possible D gene (5 bases). Per the germline V gene, CDR1 is DFQATT and CDR2 is SNEGSKA (reference sequence). Deletions cut 1 base from V and 0 bases from J, with 13 bases between. This CDR3 spans 15 amino acids. CDR3 residues: CSARGMGLSSYEQYF. In DNA form, the CDR3 reads TGCAGTGCTAGAGGAATGGGGCTCAGCTCCTACGAGCAGTACTTC.

The V and J genes are TRBV4-1 and TRBJ2-2; D may be TRBD1 or TRBD2 (5 bases each). This CDR3 spans 17 amino acids. Germline V gene data show CDR1 as MGHRA and CDR2 as YSYEKL. Between the trimmed V and J ends, which lost 5 bases and 7 bases, there was a span of 23 bases. The CDR3 loop is CASSSNRGPRPGGELFF. The CDR3 region has the DNA TGCGCCAGCAGCTCAAACCGGGGACCCCGTCCGGGCGGGGAGCTGTTTTTT.

This clonotype was observed at least ten times. The CDR3 reads CAISGTPRGGYGGYTF. The CDR3 nucleotides read TGTGCCATCAGTGGGACCCCCCGAGGGGGATACGGTGGCTACACCTTC. The chain has TRBV10-3 and TRBJ1-2; possible D gene TRBD1, 6 bases. The germline CDR1 and CDR2 sequences are ENHRY and SYGVKD. The CDR3 runs to 16 residues. The V end was cut by 4 bases, the J end by 7 bases, with 22 bases between.

The V and J genes are TRBV20-1 and TRBJ2-1; 8 bases line up with TRBD2. CDR1 and CDR2 from the germline V gene are DFQATT and SNEGSKA (reference sequence). With V trimmed by 3 bases and J by 10 bases, 5 bases remained unmatched. The CDR3 extends over 12 amino acids. Here the CDR3 DNA reads TGCAGTGCTAGCGGGGGGGTTGGAGAGCAGTTCTTC. Translated, it gives CSASGGVGEQFF.

The V and J genes are TRBV6-5 and TRBJ2-6; D unresolved. Deletions cut 0 bases from V and 1 base from J, with 7 bases between. This CDR3 region has 16 residues. Germline V gene lookup returns CDR1 MNHEY and CDR2 SVGAGI. CDR3 sequence (DNA): TGTGCCAGCAGTTACTCGATGCCTTCTGGGGCCAACGTCCTGACTTTC. It specifies CASSYSMPSGANVLTF.

The chain is built from TRBV27 and TRBJ1-1, with 8 positions matching TRBD1. The CDR3 extends over 16 amino acids. Germline V gives CDR1 MNHEY, CDR2 SMNVEV (reference sequence). The J segment lost 2 bases and the V segment lost 0 bases, leaving 5 bases of the junction unmatched. The CDR3 reads CASSLSSGGKNTEAFF. In DNA form, the CDR3 reads TGTGCCAGCAGTTTATCGTCAGGGGGCAAAAACACTGAAGCTTTCTTT.

The genes are TRBV28 and TRBJ2-7; D unresolved. V lost 3 bases and J 0 bases, leaving 15 bases between the germline ends. This CDR3 has 16 amino acids. Per germline, CDR1 MDHEN and CDR2 SYDVKM. The chain's CDR3 is CASSFSSGGSSYEQYF. In DNA, the CDR3 is TGTGCCAGCAGTTTTAGCTCGGGCGGATCCTCCTACGAGCAGTACTTC.

The chain recombines TRBV29-1 with TRBJ1-1; 11 bases agree with TRBD1. V was clipped by 5 bases and J by 4 bases; unmatched bases: 9. The CDR3 contains 15 residues. Per the germline V gene, CDR1 is SQVTM and CDR2 is ANQGSEA. This CDR3 is CSVKGTGGILTEAFF. DNA of the CDR3: TGCAGCGTTAAAGGGACAGGGGGGATCCTCACTGAAGCTTTCTTT.

This clonotype was seen a few times. This chain uses TRBV5-1 with TRBJ1-2; D is perhaps TRBD1 (5 bases). Trimming took off 4 bases at V and 3 bases at J, with 13 bases between the two ends. The CDR3 consists of 14 residues. Germline V gene lookup returns CDR1 SGHRS and CDR2 YFSETQ. The CDR3 nucleotides are TGCGCCAGCAGCCGAGGGACCCCAGACTATGGCTACACCTTC. Translated, it gives CASSRGTPDYGYTF.

This clonotype appeared a single time. V is TRBV20-1 and J is TRBJ2-1; a possible D gene is TRBD1 (5 bases). The CDR3 has 12 amino acids. The V gene lost 3 bases and the J gene lost 7 bases, with 10 bases spanning the gap. In germline, CDR1 is DFQATT, CDR2 SNEGSKA (reference sequence). CDR3: CSASGPGNEQFF. CDR3 in DNA: TGCAGTGCTAGTGGGCCAGGGAATGAGCAGTTCTTC.

The rearrangement links TRBV7-6 to TRBJ1-2, with D possibly TRBD1 on 6 matching bases. CDR1 and CDR2 from the germline V gene are SGHVS and FNYEAQ. Trimming stripped 5 bases from V and 6 bases from J, with 22 bases between. This CDR3 region has 16 residues. The chain's CDR3 is CASSIETRGILDGYTF. In DNA form, the CDR3 reads TGTGCCAGCAGCATAGAAACCAGGGGAATCTTGGATGGCTACACCTTC.

The table lists this clonotype with a few counts. The V gene is TRBV29-1, the J gene TRBJ1-1; D call uncertain. The CDR3 extends over 14 amino acids. V was shortened by 7 bases and J by 4 bases, with 19 bases between the two germline ends. The V gene's germline CDR1 is SQVTM and CDR2 ANQGSEA. The CDR3 sequence: CSAGPTGMVTEAFF. The CDR3 DNA reads TGCAGCGCCGGACCGACGGGTATGGTCACTGAAGCTTTCTTT.

This chain joins TRBV20-1 and TRBJ1-1, with 8 bases matching TRBD1. J lost 10 bases, V lost 0 bases, and 4 bases had no gene match. The CDR3 runs to 12 residues. Germline V gene sequence: CDR1 DFQATT, CDR2 SNEGSKA (reference sequence). In DNA, the CDR3 is TGCAGTGCTAGAGATGAAACAGGGGGAGCTTTCTTT. Residues: CSARDETGGAFF.

The chain recombines TRBV29-1 with TRBJ2-1, with 8 nucleotides matching TRBD2. The germline V gene encodes CDR1 SQVTM and CDR2 ANQGSEA. The V segment lost 3 bases and the J segment 3 bases; nucleotides outside the gene matches: 10. This CDR3 contains 16 residues. CDR3 sequence (DNA): TGCAGCGTTGAGCTTCCGGAAGCGGGGGACTACAATGAGCAGTTCTTC. This sequence encodes CSVELPEAGDYNEQFF.

The rearrangement uses TRBV29-1 and TRBJ1-1, with 9 positions matching TRBD1. Trimming took 4 bases from V and 6 from J; bases not matched to a gene: 9. CDR1 and CDR2 (germline): SQVTM, ANQGSEA. This CDR3 is built from 14 residues. The CDR3: CSVGQGGLRAEAFF. The CDR3 bases are TGCAGCGTTGGACAGGGGGGTTTGAGGGCTGAAGCTTTCTTT.

A few counts support this clonotype. The rearrangement links TRBV12-3 or TRBV12-4 to TRBJ2-5; no clear D. Trimming cost V 6 bases and J 7 bases, with 12 bases left between them. The CDR3 is made up of 12 amino acids. The CDR3 DNA is TGTGCCAGCAGCCCGACGAGTGGGACCCAGTACTTC. This codes for CASSPTSGTQYF.

This clonotype appeared a few times. The rearrangement links TRBV5-1 to TRBJ1-1; D might be TRBD1 (5 bases). V lost 0 bases to trimming and J lost 3 bases, with 9 bases between them. Germline V gene lookup returns CDR1 SGHRS and CDR2 YFSETQ. This CDR3 region has 14 residues. The CDR3 nucleotides are TGCGCCAGCAGCTTGGCCAGGGCGGACACTGAAGCTTTCTTT. Translating it yields CASSLARADTEAFF.

This clonotype appeared once. The chain uses TRBV6-5 and TRBJ2-3; possibly TRBD2 for D (5 bases). The CDR3 loop spans 14 amino acids. CDR1 is MNHEY, CDR2 SVGAGI, per germline. The V end lost 3 bases, the J end lost 4 bases, and 11 bases lay between the germline ends. In nucleotides, the CDR3 is TGTGCCAGCAGTTATTCGGACTCTGCAGATACGCAGTATTTT. This encodes CASSYSDSADTQYF.